The 16 T cell receptor beta chains in this list originate from one sample, sequenced in a study of T cells in women clearing cervical HPV infection listed by TCRdb under 2018. Library preparation was by the immunoSEQ multiplex PCR assay. In TCRdb, the immuneACCESS table is reduced to in-frame sequences with V and J assigned. These tables do not hold every clone; where another copy was compared, an unresolved V gene accounts for under half, and the others remain unexplained. The sample table records about 33,000 clones. 1.5% to 2% of the sample rests with the top ten. The sequenced material came from blood buffy coat. The receptor set was obtained from a woman aged 18-70 years with a cervical HPV16 infection that either progressed to CIN3+ or cleared (not recorded which).

Concerning this clone itself: The CDR3 end falls 3 residues outside the read, so it is completed with the germline J gene. This chain uses TRBV14 with TRBJ1-6, with 9 positions matching TRBD1. V lost 0 bases and J lost 7; bases outside the gene matches: 4. Germline V CDR1 and CDR2: SGHDN, FVKESK. CDR3 size: 16 residues. CDR3: CASSQESGTGNSPLHF. Incomplete CDR3 DNA: TGTGCCAGCAGCCAAGAATCCGGGACAGGGAATTCACCC.

With respect to this clone: The CDR3 end lies 3 residues beyond the end of the read and is filled in from the germline J gene. This sequence joins TRBV5-1 and TRBJ2-1; 11 bases line up with TRBD2. With V trimmed by 0 bases and J by 8 bases, 10 bases remained unmatched. The CDR3 is 17 amino acids. Germline V gene data show CDR1 as SGHRS and CDR2 as YFSETQ. The CDR3 bases that were read are TGCGCCAGCAGCTTGGGGCCGGTAGCGGGGGGGCTCGATGAG. As protein: CASSLGPVAGGLDE. The entire CDR3 sequence reads CASSLGPVAGGLDEQFF.

CDR3 sequence: CAISEPGDTEAFF. The sequenced CDR3 bases are TGTGCCATCAGTGAGCCCGGGGACACTGAA. The chain uses TRBV10-3 and TRBJ1-1; no firm D call. The read terminates 3 residues before the CDR3 end, so the remaining end is supplied by the germline J gene. V lost 2 bases, J lost 3 bases, and 7 bases lay in between. CDR3 length: 13 residues. The germline V gene encodes CDR1 ENHRY and CDR2 SYGVKD.

Points on this clone: Read coverage stops 3 residues before the CDR3 terminus; the germline J gene supplies the remainder. The chain has TRBV5-1 and TRBJ2-7, with 7 bases matching TRBD2. V lost 3 bases, J lost 3 bases, and 6 bases stayed unmatched. The CDR3 loop spans 14 amino acids. The germline CDR1 and CDR2 sequences are SGHRS and YFSETQ. The CDR3 bases that were read are TGCGCCAGCAGCTGGGGGGGATCCAACTACGAG. This translates into CASSWGGSNYE. The full CDR3 is CASSWGGSNYEQYF.

About this clone itself: Sequencing ends 3 residues short of the CDR3 end; the germline J gene provides the rest. The rearrangement uses TRBV14 and TRBJ2-1, with a tentative D call TRBD2 (7 bases). Trimming cost V 4 bases and J 2 bases, with 15 bases left between them. CDR3 length: 16 residues. Germline V gene sequence: CDR1 SGHDN, CDR2 FVKESK. CDR3 protein: CASSPPGGGPYNEQFF. The CDR3 DNA, read in part, is TGTGCCAGCAGCCCCCCGGGCGGGGGCCCCTACAATGAG.

A word on this clone: Coverage ceases 3 residues before the CDR3 finishes, and the germline J gene fills in the end. This chain links TRBV19 with TRBJ2-7; 8 bases map to TRBD2. The J segment lost 5 bases and the V segment lost 5 bases, leaving 11 bases of the junction unmatched. This CDR3 has 15 amino acids. Germline CDR1 and CDR2: LNHDA and SQIVND (reference sequence). CDR3 bases read: TGTGCCAGTAGTCCCTCGGCGGGGGGCGTGAACGAG. It is translated as CASSPSAGGVNE. The entire CDR3 is CASSPSAGGVNEQYF.

As for this clone: The read finishes 3 residues shy of the CDR3 end, and the germline J gene is used to complete it. The rearrangement links TRBV18 to TRBJ2-3; TRBD2 is a possible D gene (6 bases). This CDR3 spans 15 amino acids. Germline V CDR1 and CDR2: KGHSH, LQKENI. Trimming took off 3 bases at V and 3 bases at J, with 13 bases between the two ends. CDR3 sequence reads: CASSPGLSETDTQYF. Incomplete CDR3 DNA: TGTGCCAGCTCACCGGGACTGTCGGAGACAGATACG.

Turning to this clone: The sequence runs out 3 residues before the end of the CDR3; the remainder is reconstructed from the germline J gene. V and J are TRBV18 and TRBJ1-2; a weak D match, TRBD1 (5 bases). Germline V CDR1 and CDR2: KGHSH, LQKENI. There are 15 residues in the CDR3. The CDR3 loop reads CASSLGLAGEDTYTF. CDR3 bases read: TGTGCCAGCTCATTAGGACTAGCGGGGGAAGATACC.

About this clone: The missing CDR3 end, 3 residues past where the read stops, is filled in from the germline J gene. This rearrangement joins TRBV5-1 to TRBJ1-4; no reliable D call. The CDR3 is 14 residues long. Trimming left V 4 bases short and J 5 bases short, with 12 bases between. The germline CDR1 and CDR2 sequences are SGHRS and YFSETQ. CDR3 sequence: CASSLGEKNEKLFF. Incomplete CDR3 DNA: TGCGCCAGCAGCCTCGGGGAAAAAAATGAAAAA. The variable domain in full, with the rest retrieved from reference TRBV5-1 and TRBJ1-4, is KAGVTQTPRYLIKTRGQQVTLSCSPISGHRSVSWYQQTPGQGLQFLFEYFSETQRNKGNFPGRFSGRQFSNSRSEMNVSTLELGDSALYLCASSLGEKNEKLFFGSGTQLSVL.

Concerning this clone: The read is 3 residues too short to cover the CDR3 end, so that end is filled in from the germline J gene. The chain is built from TRBV6-1 and TRBJ1-4, with 11 bases matching TRBD1. The V gene end was trimmed by 4 bases and the J gene end by 5 bases; junction bases not matched to a gene: 3. The CDR3 runs to 15 residues. Germline CDR1 is MNHNS and CDR2 is SASEGT. The CDR3 bases that were read are TGTGCCAGCAGTGCAGGACAGGGGGCGAATGAAAAA. Amino acid sequence: CASSAGQGANEK. In full, the CDR3 is CASSAGQGANEKLFF.

Points on this clone: The sequenced fragment ends 3 residues before the CDR3 boundary, so the rest is inferred from the germline J gene. The chain recombines TRBV19 with TRBJ2-7; 7 bases match TRBD2. Germline CDR1 and CDR2: LNHDA and SQIVND (reference sequence). This CDR3 has 12 residues. The J segment lost 3 bases and the V segment lost 5 bases, leaving 1 base of the junction unmatched. The CDR3 DNA, read in part, is TGTGCCAGTAGTGGGACTAACTACGAG. It specifies CASSGTNYE. The entire CDR3 reads CASSGTNYEQYF.

As regards this clone: The read is 3 residues too short to cover the CDR3 end, so that end is filled in from the germline J gene. The chain has TRBV7-9 and TRBJ1-1; TRBD1 might be the D (6 bases). In germline, CDR1 is SEHNR, CDR2 FQNEAQ (reference sequence). The CDR3 length is 14 residues. This CDR3 is CASSSLGGADTAFF. CDR3 DNA (partial): TGTGCCAGCAGCTCCCTAGGGGGGGCAGATACG.

On this clone itself: Read sequence stops 3 residues before the CDR3 end, and the germline J gene provides the missing end. J is TRBJ1-4 and V is TRBV6-2 or TRBV6-3; 7 bases map to TRBD1. The CDR3 runs 13 residues. Germline loops: CDR1 MNHEY, CDR2 SVGEGT. The junction had 6 bases not matched to a gene; V was cut back by 6 bases and J by 8 bases. CDR3 DNA (partial): TGTGCCAGCAGGGACAGGTCGCGGGAAAAA. Residues: CASRDRSREK. The whole CDR3 protein is CASRDRSREKLFF.

As to this clone: The CDR3 goes on 3 residues after the read ends, and that part is filled in from the germline J gene. This chain connects TRBV5-6 to TRBJ2-7; D possibly corresponds to TRBD2 (5 bases). Trimming cost V 5 bases and J 2 bases, with 8 bases left between them. CDR1 is SGHDT and CDR2 is YYEEEE in the germline V gene. CDR3 size: 12 residues. CDR3 DNA (partial): TGTGCCAGCAGTCCCGGGGCCTACGAG. This gives the protein CASSPGAYE. The complete CDR3 reads CASSPGAYEQYF.

Turning to this clone: From the germline J gene comes the end of the CDR3, since the read stops 3 residues before it. The chain combines TRBV20-1 with TRBJ2-5; 8 positions agree with TRBD2. The CDR3 sequence is 15 residues long. The ends lost 3 bases at V and 5 bases at J; junction bases unmatched: 11. The germline CDR1 and CDR2 sequences are DFQATT and SNEGSKA (reference sequence). The CDR3 loop reads CSARGTSGDSETQYF. The part of the CDR3 DNA that was read is TGCAGTGCTAGGGGTACTAGCGGCGACTCGGAGACC.

Comment on this clone: With the read ending 3 residues before the CDR3 end, the germline J gene is used to fill in that end. The V call is TRBV2, the J call TRBJ1-1, with a weak D call TRBD1 (5 bases). This CDR3 has 16 amino acids. Deletions cut 1 base from V and 1 base from J, with 13 bases between. Germline lookup yields CDR1 SNHLY and CDR2 FYNNEI. CDR3 DNA (partial): TGTGCCAGCAGTGAAGGACGGTCAGGGTCGAACACTGAA. This codes for CASSEGRSGSNTE. From start to end, the CDR3 is CASSEGRSGSNTEAFF.